The 11 T cell receptor beta chains below come from one sample, sequenced in a study of T cell responses to AZD1222 COVID-19 vaccine. Only in-frame clones appear in the TCRdb table, and some are missing; sequencing was by immunoSEQ multiplex PCR. This table holds more than 75,000 clones, approximately 90% found once. The sample was peripheral blood, taken 28 days after the second AZD1222 dose. These TCRs come from an adult who received the AZD1222 COVID-19 vaccine.

The chain joins TRBV6-5 to TRBJ2-5, with a tentative D call TRBD2 (6 bases). The CDR3 is 14 amino acids. Trimming took 9 bases from V and 10 from J, leaving 24 bases between them. Per the germline V gene, CDR1 is MNHEY and CDR2 is SVGAGI. CDR3 nucleotide sequence: TGTGCCAGTTCCCGGGACTCTGGACGGGGTGGCCAGTACTTC. This translates into CASSRDSGRGGQYF.

The chain uses TRBV6-5 and TRBJ1-3; D possibly corresponds to TRBD1 (5 bases). CDR1 and CDR2 from the germline V gene are MNHEY and SVGAGI. The CDR3 consists of 13 residues. The ends were cut back, 0 bases at V and 8 bases at J, with 8 bases in the middle. CDR3 DNA: TGTGCCAGCAGTTACTCGGGGGGGGACACCATATATTTT. Translation: CASSYSGGDTIYF.

The rearrangement uses TRBV28 and TRBJ2-7; maybe TRBD2 (6 bases). The CDR3 is made up of 16 amino acids. The germline CDR1 and CDR2 sequences are MDHEN and SYDVKM. V dropped 3 bases and J dropped 4 bases, with 19 bases sitting between them. The CDR3 is CASSFSFLEGNYEQYF. The CDR3 DNA sequence: TGTGCCAGCAGTTTCAGTTTTCTGGAGGGGAATTACGAGCAGTACTTC.

In its sample, this clone was seen a few times. The chain employs TRBV6-1 and TRBJ2-1; D unresolved. Trimming cost V 1 base and J 7 bases, with 11 bases left between them. The length of the CDR3 is 14 residues. Germline CDR1 MNHNS, CDR2 SASEGT. The CDR3 protein is CASSEEGLWNEQFF. In DNA, the CDR3 is TGTGCCAGCAGTGAAGAAGGTCTGTGGAATGAGCAGTTCTTC.

V usage is TRBV27 and J usage is TRBJ2-3; weak D call: TRBD1 (6 bases). Trimming took off 2 bases at V and 2 bases at J, with 17 bases between the two ends. The CDR3 runs 17 residues. Germline V gene sequence: CDR1 MNHEY, CDR2 SMNVEV (reference sequence). The CDR3 DNA reads TGTGCCAGCAGTTTAATATTTACAGGGCGGACCACAGATACGCAGTATTTT. Translation: CASSLIFTGRTTDTQYF.

The chain carries TRBV2 and TRBJ2-3; the match to TRBD2 covers 10 bases. This CDR3 contains 16 residues. CDR1 is SNHLY and CDR2 is FYNNEI in the germline V gene. J was trimmed by 2 bases and V by 2 bases; bases with no gene match: 4. The CDR3: CASSEQLAGDTDTQYF. For the CDR3, the DNA is TGTGCCAGCAGTGAACAGCTAGCGGGGGACACAGATACGCAGTATTTT.

The genes are TRBV5-8 and TRBJ2-5; TRBD1 agrees at 7 bases. Germline lookup yields CDR1 SGHTS and CDR2 YDEGEE. The J segment lost 5 bases and the V segment lost 7 bases, leaving 8 bases of the junction unmatched. The CDR3 is made up of 13 amino acids. CDR3 amino acids: CASDRVWRETQYF. The CDR3 coding sequence is TGTGCCAGCGACAGGGTCTGGCGGGAGACCCAGTACTTC.

This chain uses TRBV3-1 (or the pseudogene TRBV3-2) with TRBJ2-7; 7 positions match TRBD2. After removal of 0 bases from V and 3 bases from J, the junction contained 5 bases not matched to a gene. Germline values: CDR1 LGHDT, CDR2 YNNKEL (reference sequence). CDR3 length: 15 amino acids. CDR3 residues: CASSQEGGFYYEQYF. Here the CDR3 DNA reads TGTGCCAGCAGCCAAGAGGGAGGGTTTTACTACGAGCAGTACTTC.

J is TRBJ2-3 and V is TRBV2; 8 bases fit TRBD2. This CDR3 comprises 15 residues. The germline V gene encodes CDR1 SNHLY and CDR2 FYNNEI. J gave up 6 bases and V 8 bases, and 13 bases lay outside the gene matches. CDR3 in amino acids: CASFPLAAPGDTQYF. CDR3 coding DNA: TGTGCCAGCTTCCCACTAGCGGCGCCTGGTGATACGCAGTATTTT.

The chain employs TRBV5-1 and TRBJ2-2, with 13 nucleotides matching TRBD2. After removal of 5 bases from V and 7 bases from J, the junction contained 2 bases not matched to a gene. CDR3 length: 14 amino acids. The germline V gene encodes CDR1 SGHRS and CDR2 YFSETQ. The DNA of the CDR3 is TGCGCCAGCAGTCGGACTAGCGGGGGCGGGGAGCTGTTTTTT. Translated: CASSRTSGGGELFF.

V gene TRBV10-3 combines with J gene TRBJ2-3; D is possibly TRBD2 (6 bases). V lost 2 bases to trimming and J lost 2 bases, with 11 bases between them. Germline loops: CDR1 ENHRY, CDR2 SYGVKD. The CDR3 runs 15 residues. CDR3 DNA: TGTGCCATCAGTGAGGCGGGACCTTTCACAGATACGCAGTATTTT. Translation gives CAISEAGPFTDTQYF.